The clone carrying this TCR beta chain was seen ten or more times. Its antigen remains unidentified. The study profiled TCR beta VDJ and CDR3 using genomic DNA as template. Using its own MiXCR run on the reads, TCRdb lists one record per CDR3 protein. The table shows around 180,000 distinct CDR3 sequences, with approximately 48% occurring only once. Whoever was chosen for sequencing had shown CD8+CD57+ cell expansion by flow cytometry. The data were obtained in a study of CD8+CD57+ T cells in acquired aplastic anemia. Study findings and constraints: About 27 shared CD8+ CDR3s appeared highly expressed within patients' immunodominant clones.

The clonotype originates from a human donor with aplastic anemia. The sample was sorted CD4+, CD8+, or CD8+CD57+ T cells (not recorded which) from PBMCs.

CDR3 sequence reads: CASSTTNYGYTF. The DNA for the CDR3 is TGTGCCAGTAGTACTACTAACTATGGCTACACCTTC. The V gene is TRBV19, the J gene TRBJ1-2; D unclear. This CDR3 is built from 12 residues. Germline V gene sequence: CDR1 LNHDA, CDR2 SQIVND (reference sequence). V lost 4 bases and J 0 bases, leaving 3 bases between the germline ends.